This TCR beta chain was identified during a study of blood T cells in healthy people across ages. The CDR3 covers 15 residues. Trimming removed 5 bases at V and 1 base at J, with 12 bases between. A second roughly 6 to 12 cycle PCR used barcoded and J-beta primers. TCRdb re-derived calls from the 5' RACE reads in MiXCR, one entry per CDR3 protein. The sample includes approximately 900,000 distinct CDR3 sequences, around 48% of them seen just once. The sequencing input was blood. This chain connects TRBV12-3 or TRBV12-4 to TRBJ1-5, with TRBD1 as a possible D gene (5 bases). This TCR was recovered from a man under 40 in good health. For the CDR3, the DNA is TGTGCCAGCAGTCTACAGGTGGCGAGCAATCAGCCCCAGCATTTT. Translated: CASSLQVASNQPQHF.